What follows describes a single TCR beta chain. What it binds is not known. The PCR contained 60 Vbeta and 13 Jbeta primers. The method was immunoSEQ multiplex PCR; TCRdb's version includes in-frame clones alone and lacks a portion of them. The sample lists roughly 140,000 clones; 55% to 75% were seen once. This specimen belongs to a study of cytomegalovirus exposure and HLA in healthy donors. The CDR3 totals 15 residues. With 4 bases removed from V and 4 bases from J, the gap between germline ends came to 15 bases. Germline V CDR1 and CDR2: SGDLS, YYNGEE. Study observations and caveats: Among the CMV-associated chains, three were confirmed in vitro as specific for CMV antigens. Generally TCR sequences proved uncommon, though certain public TCRs appeared in numerous donors. Prior analysis indicated that the majority of TCR beta V segments exhibited productivity approximately 87% or approximately 30% of the time.

This clonotype was obtained from an older woman in good health and CMV-seropositive. Sequenced material: PBMCs. The genes are TRBV9 and TRBJ2-1; TRBD2 is a possible D gene (6 bases). The CDR3 region is CASSHGGPGYNEQFF. As DNA, the CDR3 is TGTGCCAGCAGCCATGGAGGGCCGGGGTACAATGAGCAGTTCTTC.